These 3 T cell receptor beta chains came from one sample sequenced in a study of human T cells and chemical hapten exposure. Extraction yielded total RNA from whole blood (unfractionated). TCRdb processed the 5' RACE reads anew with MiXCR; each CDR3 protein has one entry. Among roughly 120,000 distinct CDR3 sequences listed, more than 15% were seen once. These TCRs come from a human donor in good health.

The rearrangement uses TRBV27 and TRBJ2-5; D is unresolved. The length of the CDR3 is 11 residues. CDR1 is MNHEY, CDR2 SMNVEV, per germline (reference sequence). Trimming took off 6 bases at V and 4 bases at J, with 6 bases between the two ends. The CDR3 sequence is CASRKRETQYF. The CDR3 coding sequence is TGTGCCAGCAGGAAGCGAGAGACCCAGTACTTC.

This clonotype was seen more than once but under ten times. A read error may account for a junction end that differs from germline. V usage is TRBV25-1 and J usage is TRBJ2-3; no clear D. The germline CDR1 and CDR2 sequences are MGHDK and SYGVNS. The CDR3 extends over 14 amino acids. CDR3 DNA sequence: TGTGCCAGCAGTCCCCAAGGTCCCACAAATACGCAGTATTTT. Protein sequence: CASSPQGPTNTQYF.

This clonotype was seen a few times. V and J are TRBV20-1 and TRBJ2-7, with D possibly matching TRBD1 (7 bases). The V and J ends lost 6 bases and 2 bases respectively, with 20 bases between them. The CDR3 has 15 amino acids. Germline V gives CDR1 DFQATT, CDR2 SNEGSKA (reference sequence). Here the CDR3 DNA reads TGCAGTGCCACATCGGCAGGGGGGACCCCCTACGAGCAGTACTTC. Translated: CSATSAGGTPYEQYF.